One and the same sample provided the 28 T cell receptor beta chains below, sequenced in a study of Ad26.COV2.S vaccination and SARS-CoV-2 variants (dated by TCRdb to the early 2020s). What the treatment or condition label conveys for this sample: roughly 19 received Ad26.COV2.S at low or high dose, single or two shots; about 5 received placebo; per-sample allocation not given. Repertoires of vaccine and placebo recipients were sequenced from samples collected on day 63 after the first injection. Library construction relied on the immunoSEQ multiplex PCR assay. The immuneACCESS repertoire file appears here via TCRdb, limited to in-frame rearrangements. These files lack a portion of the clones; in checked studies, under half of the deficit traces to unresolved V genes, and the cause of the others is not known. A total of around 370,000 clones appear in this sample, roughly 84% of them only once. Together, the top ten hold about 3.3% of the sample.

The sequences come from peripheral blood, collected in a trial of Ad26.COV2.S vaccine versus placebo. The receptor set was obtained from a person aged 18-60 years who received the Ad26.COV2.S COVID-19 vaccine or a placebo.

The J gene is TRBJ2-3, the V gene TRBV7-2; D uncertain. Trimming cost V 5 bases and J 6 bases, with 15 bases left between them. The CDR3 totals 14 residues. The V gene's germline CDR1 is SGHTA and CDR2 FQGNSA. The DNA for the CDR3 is TGTGCCAGCAGCCCAGGCCCTAAGGGTGATACGCAGTATTTT. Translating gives CASSPGPKGDTQYF.

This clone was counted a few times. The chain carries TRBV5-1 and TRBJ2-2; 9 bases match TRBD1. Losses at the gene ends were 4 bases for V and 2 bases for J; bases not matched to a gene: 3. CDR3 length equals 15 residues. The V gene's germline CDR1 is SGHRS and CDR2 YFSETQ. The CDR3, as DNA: TGCGCCAGCAGCCGGACAGGGGAAAACACCGGGGAGCTGTTTTTT. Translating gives CASSRTGENTGELFF.

The DNA of the CDR3 is TGTGCCAGCAGCTCGGGGTGGGTTAGCGGGGGACCAGATACGCAGTATTTT. The encoded protein is CASSSGWVSGGPDTQYF. The rearrangement uses TRBV7-9 and TRBJ2-3; 9 nucleotides line up with TRBD2. The trim removed 4 bases at V and 4 bases at J, leaving 12 bases unmatched. The CDR3 contains 17 residues. Looked up from germline, CDR1 is SEHNR and CDR2 is FQNEAQ (reference sequence).

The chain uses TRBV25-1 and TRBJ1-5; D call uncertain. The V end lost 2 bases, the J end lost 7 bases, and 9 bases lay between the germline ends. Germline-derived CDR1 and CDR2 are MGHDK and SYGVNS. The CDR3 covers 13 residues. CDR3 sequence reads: CASSEPSGQPQHF. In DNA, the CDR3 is TGTGCCAGCAGTGAACCCAGTGGCCAGCCCCAGCATTTT.

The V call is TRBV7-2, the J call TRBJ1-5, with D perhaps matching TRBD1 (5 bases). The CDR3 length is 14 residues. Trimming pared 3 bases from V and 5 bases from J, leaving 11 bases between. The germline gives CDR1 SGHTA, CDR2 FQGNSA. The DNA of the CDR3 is TGTGCCAGCAGCTTTGACCCAGGGCATCAGCCCCAGCATTTT. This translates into CASSFDPGHQPQHF.

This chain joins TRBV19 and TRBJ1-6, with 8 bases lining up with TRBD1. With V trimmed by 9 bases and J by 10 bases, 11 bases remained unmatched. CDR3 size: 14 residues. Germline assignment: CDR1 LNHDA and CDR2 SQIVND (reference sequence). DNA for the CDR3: TGTGCCAGCAACCGCGGACAGGGACTCTCACCCCTCCACTTT. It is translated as CASNRGQGLSPLHF.

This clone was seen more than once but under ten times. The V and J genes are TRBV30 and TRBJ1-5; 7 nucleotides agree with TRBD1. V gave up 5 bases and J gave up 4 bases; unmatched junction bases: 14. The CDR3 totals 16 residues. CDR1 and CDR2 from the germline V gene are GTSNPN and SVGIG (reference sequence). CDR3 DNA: TGTGCCTGGGCTGACCGACAGGGAGGTAGGAATCAGCCCCAGCATTTT. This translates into CAWADRQGGRNQPQHF. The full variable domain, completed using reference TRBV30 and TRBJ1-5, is SQTIHQWPATLVQPVGSPLSLECTVEGTSNPNLYWYRQAAGRGLQLLFYSVGIGQISSEVPQNLSASRPQDRQFILSSKKLLLSDSGFYLCAWADRQGGRNQPQHFGDGTRLSIL.

The CDR3 loop reads CSVEQGVEAFF. DNA of the CDR3: TGCAGCGTTGAACAGGGGGTTGAAGCTTTCTTT. The J gene is TRBJ1-1, the V gene TRBV29-1, with 7 bases identical to TRBD1. This CDR3 region has 11 residues. J was trimmed by 7 bases and V by 2 bases; bases with no gene match: 1. From germline, CDR1 is SQVTM and CDR2 ANQGSEA.

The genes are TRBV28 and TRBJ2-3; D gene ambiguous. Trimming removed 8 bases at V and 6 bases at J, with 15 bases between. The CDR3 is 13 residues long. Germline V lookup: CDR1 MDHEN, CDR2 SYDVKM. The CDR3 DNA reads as TGTGCCAGCTACACGCGCTTATGGGATACGCAGTATTTT. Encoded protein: CASYTRLWDTQYF.

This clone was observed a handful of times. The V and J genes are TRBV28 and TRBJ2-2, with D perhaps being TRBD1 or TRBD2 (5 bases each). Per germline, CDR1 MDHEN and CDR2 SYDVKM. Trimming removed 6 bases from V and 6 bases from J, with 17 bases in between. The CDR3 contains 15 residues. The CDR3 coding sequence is TGTGCCAGCAGCTCCTCGAGGGGCGGAGCCGGGGAGCTGTTTTTT. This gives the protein CASSSSRGGAGELFF.

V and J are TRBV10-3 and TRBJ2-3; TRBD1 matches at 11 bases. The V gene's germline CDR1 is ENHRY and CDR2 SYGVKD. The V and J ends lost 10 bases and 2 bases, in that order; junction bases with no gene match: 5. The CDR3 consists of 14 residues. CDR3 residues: CATQDRGLTDTQYF. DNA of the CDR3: TGTGCCACCCAGGACAGGGGGCTCACAGATACGCAGTATTTT.

The DNA for the CDR3 is TGTGCCAGCAGCTTGGCTAGGGTAGACGAGCAGTACTTC. Protein product: CASSLARVDEQYF. The rearrangement links TRBV5-5 to TRBJ2-7, with D unresolved. CDR1 and CDR2 from the germline V gene are SGHKS and YYEKEE (reference sequence). The CDR3 has 13 residues. Trimming left V 0 bases short and J 5 bases short, with 9 bases between. Full variable domain (rest looked up from reference TRBV5-5 and TRBJ2-7): DAGVTQSPTHLIKTRGQQVTLRCSPISGHKSVSWYQQVLGQGPQFIFQYYEKEERGRGNFPDRFSARQFPNYSSELNVNALLLGDSALYLCASSLARVDEQYFGPGTRLTVT.

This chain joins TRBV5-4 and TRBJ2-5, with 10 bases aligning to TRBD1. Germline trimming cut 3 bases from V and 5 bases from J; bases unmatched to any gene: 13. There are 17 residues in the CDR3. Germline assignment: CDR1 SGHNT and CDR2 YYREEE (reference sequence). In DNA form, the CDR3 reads TGTGCCAGCAGCTCCCGGCGGGACAGGGGCTCGGAGGAGACCCAGTACTTC. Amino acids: CASSSRRDRGSEETQYF.

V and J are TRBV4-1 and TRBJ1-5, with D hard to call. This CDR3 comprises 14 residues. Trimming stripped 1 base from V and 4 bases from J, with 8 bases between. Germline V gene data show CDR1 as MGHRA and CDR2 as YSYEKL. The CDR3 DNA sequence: TGCGCCAGCAGCCAAGTCATGGGAAATCAGCCCCAGCATTTT. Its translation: CASSQVMGNQPQHF.

CDR3 nucleotide sequence: TGCAGCGTTGAGGATCAAGGGGGTAGACTCCAAGAGACCCAGTACTTC. Translating gives CSVEDQGGRLQETQYF. The chain recombines TRBV29-1 with TRBJ2-5; the D gene is possibly TRBD1 (6 bases). V lost 3 bases to trimming and J lost 1 base, with 18 bases between them. CDR1 is SQVTM and CDR2 is ANQGSEA in the germline V gene. The CDR3 loop spans 16 amino acids.

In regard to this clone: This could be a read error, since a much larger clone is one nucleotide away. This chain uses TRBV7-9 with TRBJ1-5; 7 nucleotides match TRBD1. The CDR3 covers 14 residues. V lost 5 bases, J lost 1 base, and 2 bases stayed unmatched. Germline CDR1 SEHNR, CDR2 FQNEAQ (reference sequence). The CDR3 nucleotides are TGTGCCAGCAGCCCGACAGGGAGCAATCAGCCCCAGCATTTT. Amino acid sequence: CASSPTGSNQPQHF.

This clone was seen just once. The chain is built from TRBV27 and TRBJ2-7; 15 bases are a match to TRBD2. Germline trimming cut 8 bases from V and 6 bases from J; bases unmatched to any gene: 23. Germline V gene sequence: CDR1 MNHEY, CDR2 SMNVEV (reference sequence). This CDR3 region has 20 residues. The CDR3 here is CASARTGRPGTSGRPAEQYF. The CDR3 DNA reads TGTGCCAGCGCCCGGACAGGGCGTCCCGGGACTAGCGGGAGGCCCGCCGAGCAGTACTTC.

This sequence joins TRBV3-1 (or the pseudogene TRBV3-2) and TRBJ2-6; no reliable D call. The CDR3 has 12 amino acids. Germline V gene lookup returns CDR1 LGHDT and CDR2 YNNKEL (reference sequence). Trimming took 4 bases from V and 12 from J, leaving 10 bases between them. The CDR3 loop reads CASSLGPSVLTF. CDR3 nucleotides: TGTGCCAGCAGCCTGGGTCCATCCGTCCTGACTTTC.

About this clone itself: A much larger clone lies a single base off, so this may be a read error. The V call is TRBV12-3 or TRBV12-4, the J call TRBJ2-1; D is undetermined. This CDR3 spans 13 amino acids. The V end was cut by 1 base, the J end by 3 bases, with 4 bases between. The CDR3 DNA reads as TGTGCCAGCAGTTTAGACTTCTACAATGAGCAGTTCTTC. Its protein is CASSLDFYNEQFF.

The DNA of the CDR3 is TGCAGCGTTGATTGGCGGATACGCACAGATACGCAGTATTTT. It encodes CSVDWRIRTDTQYF. The chain couples TRBV29-1 to TRBJ2-3, with unresolved D. This CDR3 has 14 residues. The germline V gene encodes CDR1 SQVTM and CDR2 ANQGSEA. V lost 3 bases and J 1 base, leaving 11 bases between the germline ends.

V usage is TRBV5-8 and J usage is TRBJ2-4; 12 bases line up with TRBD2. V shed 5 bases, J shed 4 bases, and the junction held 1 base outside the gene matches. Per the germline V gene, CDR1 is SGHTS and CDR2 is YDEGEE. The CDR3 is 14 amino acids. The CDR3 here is CASRTSGGKNIQYF. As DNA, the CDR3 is TGTGCCAGCAGAACTAGCGGGGGGAAAAACATTCAGTACTTC.

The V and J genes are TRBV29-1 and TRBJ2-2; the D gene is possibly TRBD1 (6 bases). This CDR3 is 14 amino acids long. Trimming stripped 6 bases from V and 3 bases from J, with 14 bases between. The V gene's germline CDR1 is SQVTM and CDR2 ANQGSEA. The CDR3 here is CSVPDRTHTGELFF. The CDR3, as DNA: TGCAGCGTCCCCGACAGGACTCACACCGGGGAGCTGTTTTTT.

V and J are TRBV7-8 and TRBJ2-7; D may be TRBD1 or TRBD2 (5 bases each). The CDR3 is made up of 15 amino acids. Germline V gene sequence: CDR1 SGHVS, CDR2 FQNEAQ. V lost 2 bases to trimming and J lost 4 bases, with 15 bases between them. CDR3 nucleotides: TGTGCCAGCAGCTTAAATAATAAGGGACGGTACGAGCAGTACTTC. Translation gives CASSLNNKGRYEQYF.

The CDR3 is CASSWQGTIYTF. The CDR3 region has the DNA TGTGCCAGCAGTTGGCAGGGCACCATCTACACCTTC. V usage is TRBV6-5 and J usage is TRBJ1-2, with D possibly being TRBD1 (5 bases). The CDR3 spans 12 residues. Germline-derived CDR1 and CDR2 are MNHEY and SVGAGI. V was cut by 4 bases and J by 10 bases, with 13 bases left in between.

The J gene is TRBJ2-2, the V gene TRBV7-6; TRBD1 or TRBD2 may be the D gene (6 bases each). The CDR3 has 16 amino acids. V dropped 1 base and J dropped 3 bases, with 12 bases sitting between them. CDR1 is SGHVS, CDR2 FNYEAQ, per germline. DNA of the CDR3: TGTGCCAGCAGCTTAGTGGGGGGCGGCGACACCGGGGAGCTGTTTTTT. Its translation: CASSLVGGGDTGELFF.

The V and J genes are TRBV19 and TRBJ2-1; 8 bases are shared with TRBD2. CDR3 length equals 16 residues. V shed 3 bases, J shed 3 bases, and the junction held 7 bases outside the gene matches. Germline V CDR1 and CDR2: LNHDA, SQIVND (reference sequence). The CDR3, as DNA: TGTGCCAGTAGTATTGAGCGGGGGCTCGGCTACAATGAGCAGTTCTTC. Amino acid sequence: CASSIERGLGYNEQFF.

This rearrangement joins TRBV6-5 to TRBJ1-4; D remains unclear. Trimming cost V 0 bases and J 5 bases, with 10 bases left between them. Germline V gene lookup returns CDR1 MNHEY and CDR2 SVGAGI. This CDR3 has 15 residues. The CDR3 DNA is TGTGCCAGCAGTTACTCGGGCCCTCGGAATGAAAAACTGTTTTTT. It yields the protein CASSYSGPRNEKLFF.

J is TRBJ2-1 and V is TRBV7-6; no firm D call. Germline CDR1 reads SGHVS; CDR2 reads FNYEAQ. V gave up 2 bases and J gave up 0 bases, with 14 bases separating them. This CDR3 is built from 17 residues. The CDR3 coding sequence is TGTGCCAGCAGCTTATTTAGCTCTTGGAGCTCCTACAATGAGCAGTTCTTC. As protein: CASSLFSSWSSYNEQFF.